The TCR beta chain under discussion was sequenced for a study of cytomegalovirus exposure and HLA in healthy donors. Amplification used 60 Vbeta primers and 13 Jbeta primers. Libraries were prepared by immunoSEQ multiplex PCR; TCRdb keeps only in-frame clonotypes and omits some of them. Found here are about 62,000 clones, 70% to 90% of them singletons; the top ten hold roughly 2.9%. Germline loops: CDR1 MGHRA, CDR2 YSYEKL. J lost 1 base, V lost 0 bases, and 1 base had no gene match. The CDR3 consists of 16 residues. Sequencing was done on a sample of PBMCs. This sequence joins TRBV4-1 and TRBJ2-5; 11 bases are shared with TRBD2. The source of this sequence is a woman under 40 in good health and CMV-seronegative. This CDR3 is CASSQDTSGGQETQYF. As DNA, the CDR3 is TGCGCCAGCAGCCAAGATACTAGCGGGGGCCAAGAGACCCAGTACTTC.